This is a list of T cell receptor beta chains from one sample in a study of blood T cell repertoires in COVID-19. Sequencing used immunoSEQ multiplex PCR; TCRdb keeps in-frame clones, though not all of them. The repertoire holds 400,000 or so clones, with roughly 89% as singletons. Material for sequencing was peripheral blood. Receptors originate from a young man with COVID-19, enrolled during active disease. Both conserved end residues are trimmed from each CDR3. Each record gives: J gene, V gene, CDR3 protein.

TRBJ2-1 | TRBV6-5 | ASSMNNRYNEQF
TRBJ1-2 | TRBV4-1 | ASSRTGGPRTGYT
TRBJ2-7 | TRBV6-6 | ASSYGRGYEQY
TRBJ1-1 | TRBV25-1 | ASSEFGGMNTEAF
TRBJ2-1 | TRBV9 | ASSVGPDNEQF
TRBJ2-7 | TRBV11-3 | ASSLGGYSTYEQY
TRBJ2-7 | TRBV2 | ANLGQGPYEQY
TRBJ1-6 | TRBV6-5 | ASRGGGGDSPLH
TRBJ2-1 | TRBV5-3 | ARCPWRSGFYNEQF
TRBJ2-6 | TRBV6-5 | ASSPGEGANVLT
TRBJ2-7 | TRBV2 | ASSATSYEQY
TRBJ1-5 | TRBV6-5 | ASEYRGGNQPQH
TRBJ2-1 | TRBV24-1 | ATSESGSGYNEQF
TRBJ2-7 | TRBV11-3 | ASSLTGIEQY
TRBJ1-3 | TRBV5-4 | ASSPGTGVNTIY
TRBJ2-3 | TRBV11-2 | ASSPNRVDTQY
TRBJ1-2 | TRBV29-1 | SVARGYGYT
TRBJ2-2 | TRBV4-1 | ASSQGGTSDTGELF
TRBJ1-5 | TRBV2 | ASNRDSGGNQPQH
TRBJ2-7 | TRBV4-1 | ASSQENRVGSYEQY
TRBJ1-1 | TRBV7-9 | ASSPETGGVRTEAF
TRBJ2-1 | TRBV9 | ASSARGEQF
TRBJ2-1 | TRBV3-1/TRBV3-2 | ASSQGLLAYNEQF
TRBJ2-3 | TRBV5-1 | ASSRLAGPPSGTDTQY
TRBJ2-7 | TRBV6-1 | ASSEMGGEQY
TRBJ1-2 | TRBV6-5 | AASRDTNYGYT
TRBJ2-5 | TRBV19 | ASSQREFQETQY
TRBJ2-1 | TRBV30 | AWSVGGSGNEQF
TRBJ1-1 | TRBV11-2 | ASSFDRSATEAF
TRBJ2-1 | TRBV6-4 | ASSGGDGTYNEQF
TRBJ2-3 | TRBV24-1 | ATSDPSDTQY
TRBJ2-5 | TRBV7-8 | ASSPRLKQETQY
TRBJ1-1 | TRBV6-5 | ASRVETRGAF
TRBJ2-1 | TRBV2 | ATKQRLAGGEQF
TRBJ1-3 | TRBV2 | ASSQQGYGNTIY
TRBJ2-7 | TRBV25-1 | ASSVAGGTNEQY
TRBJ2-7 | TRBV5-1 | ASSLGTSIHEQY
TRBJ2-5 | TRBV2 | ASSVEATGQETQY
TRBJ1-2 | TRBV7-8 | ASSQRGADGYT
TRBJ1-2 | TRBV18 | ASSPGTVYGYT
TRBJ2-2 | TRBV27 | ASSFWQGAIGELF
TRBJ2-7 | TRBV2 | ASRPRNEQY
TRBJ2-2 | TRBV24-1 | ATSDFSSGYSGELF
TRBJ1-1 | TRBV2 | ASRVGQGNTEAF
TRBJ2-1 | TRBV7-9 | ASSTQSPVSYNEQF
TRBJ2-7 | TRBV29-1 | SVVLFGTGANYEQY
TRBJ1-1 | TRBV10-1 | ASSGQGPNTEAF
TRBJ1-6 | TRBV2 | ASRRQGIDSPLH
TRBJ2-2 | TRBV7-7 | AIERGTPNTGELF
TRBJ2-7 | TRBV19 | ASSMVGGSYEQY
TRBJ2-5 | TRBV2 | ASSEERTSKQTQY
TRBJ2-1 | TRBV9 | ASSAYRGNNEQF
TRBJ2-6 | TRBV19 | ASRPLTGPLSGANVLT
TRBJ2-2 | TRBV24-1 | ATSDPGTGGGELF